This T cell receptor beta chain was documented in a study of T-cell reconstitution after alpha-beta-depleted transplantation in children. General study findings and limits: Recipient T cells and thymic progenitors that survived gave rise to the high TCRbeta diversity observed at day 60 in some patients.

It was with unique molecular identifiers that the TCRbeta library was prepared. TCRdb reanalysed the PCR reads using MiXCR and keeps one entry per CDR3 protein. The table has roughly 790,000 distinct CDR3 sequences, 16% seen once. As for this clonotype: The antigen is undetermined. Sequence at one end of the junction differs from germline and may be a read error.

CDR3 length: 15 amino acids. The germline V gene has CDR1 SGHVS and CDR2 FQNEAQ. The sequences come from PBMCs, mostly from graft donor cells, collected 360 days after TCRalphabeta/CD19-depleted stem cell transplant. J is TRBJ2-1 and V is TRBV7-8, with D tentatively TRBD2 (5 bases). The sequence came from a male patient under 18 who had a stem cell transplant for acute lymphoblastic leukemia, so the T cells may come from the graft donor. The CDR3 is CVSSLRRLAANEQFF. The CDR3 nucleotides are TGTGTCAGCAGCTTAAGGAGGCTAGCAGCCAATGAGCAGTTCTTC.